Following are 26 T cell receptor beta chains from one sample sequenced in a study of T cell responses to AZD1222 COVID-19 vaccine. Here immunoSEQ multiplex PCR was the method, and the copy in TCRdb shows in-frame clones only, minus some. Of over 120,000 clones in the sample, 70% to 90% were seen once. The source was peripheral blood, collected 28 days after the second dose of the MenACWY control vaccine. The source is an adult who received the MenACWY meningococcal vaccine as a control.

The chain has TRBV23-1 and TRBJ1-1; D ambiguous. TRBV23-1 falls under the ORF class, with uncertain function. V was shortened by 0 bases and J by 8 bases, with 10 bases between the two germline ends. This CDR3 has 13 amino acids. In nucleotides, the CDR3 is TGCGCCAGCAGTCAATCTAAAGTTACAGAAGCTTTCTTT. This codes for CASSQSKVTEAFF.

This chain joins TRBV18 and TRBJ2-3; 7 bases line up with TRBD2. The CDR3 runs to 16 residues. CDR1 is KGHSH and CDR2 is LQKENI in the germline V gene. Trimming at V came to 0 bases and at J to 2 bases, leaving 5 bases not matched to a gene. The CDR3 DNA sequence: TGTGCCAGCTCACCACCTAGCGGGTATCTCACAGATACGCAGTATTTT. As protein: CASSPPSGYLTDTQYF.

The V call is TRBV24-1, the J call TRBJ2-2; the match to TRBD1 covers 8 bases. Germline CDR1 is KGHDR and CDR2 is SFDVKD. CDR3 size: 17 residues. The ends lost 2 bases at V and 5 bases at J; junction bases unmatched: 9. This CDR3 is CATSDSTGASRTGELFF. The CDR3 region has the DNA TGTGCCACCAGTGATTCGACAGGGGCTTCAAGGACCGGGGAGCTGTTTTTT.

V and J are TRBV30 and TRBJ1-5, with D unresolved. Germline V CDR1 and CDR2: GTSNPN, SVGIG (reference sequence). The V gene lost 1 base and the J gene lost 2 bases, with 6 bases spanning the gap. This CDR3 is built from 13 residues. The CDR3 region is CAWSGDGNQPQHF. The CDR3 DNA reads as TGTGCCTGGAGTGGGGATGGCAATCAGCCCCAGCATTTT.

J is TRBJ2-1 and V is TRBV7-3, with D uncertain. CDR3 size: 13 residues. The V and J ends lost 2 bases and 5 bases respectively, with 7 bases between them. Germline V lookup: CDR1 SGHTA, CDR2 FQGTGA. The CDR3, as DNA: TGTGCCAGCAGCTTAGGGCCCAACAATGAGCAGTTCTTC. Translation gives CASSLGPNNEQFF. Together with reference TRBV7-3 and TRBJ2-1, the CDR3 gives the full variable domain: GAGVSQTPSNKVTEKGKYVELRCDPISGHTALYWYRQSLGQGPEFLIYFQGTGAADDSGLPNDRFFAVRPEGSVSTLKIQRTERGDSAVYLCASSLGPNNEQFFGPGTRLTVL.

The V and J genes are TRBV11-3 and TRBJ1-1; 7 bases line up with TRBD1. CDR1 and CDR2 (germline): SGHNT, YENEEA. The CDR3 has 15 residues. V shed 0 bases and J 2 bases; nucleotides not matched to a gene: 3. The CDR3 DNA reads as TGTGCCAGCAGCTTAGACAGGGGGTTAAACACTGAAGCTTTCTTT. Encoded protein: CASSLDRGLNTEAFF.

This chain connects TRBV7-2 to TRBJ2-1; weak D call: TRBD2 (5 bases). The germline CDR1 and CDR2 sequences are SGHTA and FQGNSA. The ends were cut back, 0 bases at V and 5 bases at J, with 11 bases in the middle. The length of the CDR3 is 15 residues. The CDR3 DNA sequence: TGTGCCAGCAGCTTAGCGGGAGTTAATGACAATGAGCAGTTCTTC. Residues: CASSLAGVNDNEQFF. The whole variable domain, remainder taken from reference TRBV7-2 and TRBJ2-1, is GAGVSQSPSNKVTEKGKDVELRCDPISGHTALYWYRQSLGQGLEFLIYFQGNSAPDKSGLPSDRFSAERTGGSVSTLTIQRTQQEDSAVYLCASSLAGVNDNEQFFGPGTRLTVL.

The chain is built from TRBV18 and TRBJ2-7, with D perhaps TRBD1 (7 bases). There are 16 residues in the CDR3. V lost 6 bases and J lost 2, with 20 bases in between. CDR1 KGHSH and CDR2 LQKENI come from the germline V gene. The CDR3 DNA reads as TGTGCCAGCTCGTCAACTCCAGGGGGGAACACCTACGAGCAGTACTTC. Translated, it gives CASSSTPGGNTYEQYF.

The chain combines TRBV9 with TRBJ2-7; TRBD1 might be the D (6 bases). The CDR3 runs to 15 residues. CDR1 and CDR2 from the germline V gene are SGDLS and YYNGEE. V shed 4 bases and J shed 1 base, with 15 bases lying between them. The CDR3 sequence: CASSPRQASSYEQYF. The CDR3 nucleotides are TGTGCCAGCAGCCCCAGACAGGCCTCTTCCTACGAGCAGTACTTC.

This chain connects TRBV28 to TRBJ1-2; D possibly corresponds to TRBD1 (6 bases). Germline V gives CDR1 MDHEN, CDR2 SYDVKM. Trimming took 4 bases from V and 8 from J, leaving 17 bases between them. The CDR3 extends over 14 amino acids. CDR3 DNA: TGTGCCAGCAGTTCCCCGGACAGTTGGAGGGGCTACACCTTC. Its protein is CASSSPDSWRGYTF.

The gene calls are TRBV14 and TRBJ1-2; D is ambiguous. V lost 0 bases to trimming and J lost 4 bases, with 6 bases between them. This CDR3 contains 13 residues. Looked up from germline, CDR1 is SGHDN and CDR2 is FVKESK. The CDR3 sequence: CASSQDRTYGYTF. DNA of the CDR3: TGTGCCAGCAGCCAAGATAGGACCTATGGCTACACCTTC.

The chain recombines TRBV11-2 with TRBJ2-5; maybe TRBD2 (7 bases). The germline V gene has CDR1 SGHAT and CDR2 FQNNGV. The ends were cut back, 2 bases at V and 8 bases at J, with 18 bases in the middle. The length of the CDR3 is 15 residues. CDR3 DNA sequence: TGTGCCAGCAGCTTATGGCCTGGGGGGGGCGGAACCCAGTACTTC. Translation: CASSLWPGGGGTQYF.

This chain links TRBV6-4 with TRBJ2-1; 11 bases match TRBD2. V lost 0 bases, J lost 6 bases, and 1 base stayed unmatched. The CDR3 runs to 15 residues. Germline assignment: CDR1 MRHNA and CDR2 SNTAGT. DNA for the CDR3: TGTGCCAGCAGTGACTCAACTAGCGGGAGCAATGAGCAGTTCTTC. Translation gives CASSDSTSGSNEQFF.

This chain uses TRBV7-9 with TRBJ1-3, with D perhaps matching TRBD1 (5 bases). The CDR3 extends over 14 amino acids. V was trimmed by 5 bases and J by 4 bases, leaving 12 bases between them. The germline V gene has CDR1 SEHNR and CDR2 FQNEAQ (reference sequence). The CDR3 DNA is TGTGCCAGCAGCCTGGGGGATATGGGAAACACCATATATTTT. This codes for CASSLGDMGNTIYF.

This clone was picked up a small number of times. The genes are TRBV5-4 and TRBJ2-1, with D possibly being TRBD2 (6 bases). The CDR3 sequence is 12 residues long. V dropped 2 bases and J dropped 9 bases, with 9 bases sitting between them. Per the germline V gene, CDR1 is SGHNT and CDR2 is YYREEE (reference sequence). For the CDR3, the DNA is TGTGCCAGCAGCTTCGGGGGAGGTGAGCAGTTCTTC. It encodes CASSFGGGEQFF. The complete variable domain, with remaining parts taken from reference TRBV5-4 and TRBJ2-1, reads ETGVTQSPTHLIKTRGQQVTLRCSSQSGHNTVSWYQQALGQGPQFIFQYYREEENGRGNFPPRFSGLQFPNYSSELNVNALELDDSALYLCASSFGGGEQFFGPGTRLTVL.

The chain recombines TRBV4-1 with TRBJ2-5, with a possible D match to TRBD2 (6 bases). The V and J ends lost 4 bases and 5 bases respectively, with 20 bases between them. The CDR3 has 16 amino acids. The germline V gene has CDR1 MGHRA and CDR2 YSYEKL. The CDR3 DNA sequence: TGCGCCAGCAGCCCTCCCAGGAGGGGCGGGTTGGAGACCCAGTACTTC. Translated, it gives CASSPPRRGGLETQYF.

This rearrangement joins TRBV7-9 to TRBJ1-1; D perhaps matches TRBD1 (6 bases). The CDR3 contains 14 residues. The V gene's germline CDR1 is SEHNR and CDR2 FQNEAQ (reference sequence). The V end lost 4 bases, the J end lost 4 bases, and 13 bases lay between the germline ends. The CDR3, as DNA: TGTGCCAGCAGCTGGGGGGGGCAGAGCACTGAAGCTTTCTTT. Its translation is CASSWGGQSTEAFF.

CDR3 nucleotide sequence: TGTGCCAGCAGACAGAGGCCCACAGATACGCAGTATTTT. It specifies CASRQRPTDTQYF. This chain joins TRBV6-5 and TRBJ2-3; D not certain. The V gene's germline CDR1 is MNHEY and CDR2 SVGAGI. Trimming took 6 bases from V and 2 from J, leaving 9 bases between them. This CDR3 spans 13 amino acids.

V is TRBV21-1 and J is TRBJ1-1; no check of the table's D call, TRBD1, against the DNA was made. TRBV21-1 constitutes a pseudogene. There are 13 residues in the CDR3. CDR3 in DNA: TGTGCCAGCAGCAGTCAAGGGGTCACTGAAGCTTTCTTT. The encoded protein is CASSSQGVTEAFF.

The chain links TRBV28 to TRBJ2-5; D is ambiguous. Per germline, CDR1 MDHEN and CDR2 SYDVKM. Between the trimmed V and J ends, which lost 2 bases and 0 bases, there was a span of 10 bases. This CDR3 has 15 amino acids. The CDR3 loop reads CASSLEGAYQETQYF. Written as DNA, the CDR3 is TGTGCCAGCAGTTTAGAAGGCGCGTACCAAGAGACCCAGTACTTC.

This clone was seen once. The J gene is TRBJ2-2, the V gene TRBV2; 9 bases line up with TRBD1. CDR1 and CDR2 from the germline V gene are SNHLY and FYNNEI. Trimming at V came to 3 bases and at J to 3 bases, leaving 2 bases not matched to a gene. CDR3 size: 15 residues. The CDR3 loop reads CASSDGTGYTGELFF. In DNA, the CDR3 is TGTGCCAGCAGTGACGGGACAGGGTACACCGGGGAGCTGTTTTTT.

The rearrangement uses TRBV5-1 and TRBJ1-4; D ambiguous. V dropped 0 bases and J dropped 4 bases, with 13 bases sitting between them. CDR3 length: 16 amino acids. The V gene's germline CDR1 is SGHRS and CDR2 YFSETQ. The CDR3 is CASSLGRNGYNEKLFF. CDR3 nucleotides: TGCGCCAGCAGCTTGGGCAGGAACGGGTATAATGAAAAACTGTTTTTT.

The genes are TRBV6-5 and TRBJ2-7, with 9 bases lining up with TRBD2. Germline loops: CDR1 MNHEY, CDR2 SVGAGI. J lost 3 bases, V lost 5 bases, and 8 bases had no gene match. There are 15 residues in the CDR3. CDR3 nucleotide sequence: TGTGCCAGCAGTCGACCAGGACTAGCGATCTACGAGCAGTACTTC. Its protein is CASSRPGLAIYEQYF.

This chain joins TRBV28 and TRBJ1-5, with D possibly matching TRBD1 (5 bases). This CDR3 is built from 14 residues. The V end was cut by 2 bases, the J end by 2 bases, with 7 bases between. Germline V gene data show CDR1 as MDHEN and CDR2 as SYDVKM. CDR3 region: CASSLRDRNQPQHF. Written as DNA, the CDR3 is TGTGCCAGCAGTTTACGGGACCGCAATCAGCCCCAGCATTTT.

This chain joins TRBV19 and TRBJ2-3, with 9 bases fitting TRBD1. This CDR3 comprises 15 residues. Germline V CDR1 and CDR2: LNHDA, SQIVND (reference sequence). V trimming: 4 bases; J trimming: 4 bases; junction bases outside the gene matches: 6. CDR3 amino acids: CASSTGQGGPDTQYF. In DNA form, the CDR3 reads TGTGCCAGTAGTACGGGACAGGGCGGCCCAGATACGCAGTATTTT. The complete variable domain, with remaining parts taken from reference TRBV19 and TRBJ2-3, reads DGGITQSPKYLFRKEGQNVTLSCEQNLNHDAMYWYRQDPGQGLRLIYYSQIVNDFQKGDIAEGYSVSREKKESFPLTVTSAQKNPTAFYLCASSTGQGGPDTQYFGPGTRLTVL.

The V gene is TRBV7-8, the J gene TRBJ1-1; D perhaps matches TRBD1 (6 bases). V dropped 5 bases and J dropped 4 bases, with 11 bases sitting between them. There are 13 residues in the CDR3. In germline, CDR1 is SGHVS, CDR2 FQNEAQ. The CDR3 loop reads CASSRQVGTEAFF. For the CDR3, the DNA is TGTGCCAGCAGCCGACAGGTTGGCACTGAAGCTTTCTTT.